The source of this TCR beta chain is a study of shared clonotypes between healthy human individuals. All participating donors were Caucasian adults from Nashville, Tennessee. Into CD45RA+ naive and CD45RA-negative memory subsets, the CD4+ cells were split. Study-wide results and limits: Memory subsets had estimated richness that was generally smaller than that of naive subsets.

As regards this clone: Its matching antigen is unknown.

For every subset, genomic DNA was evenly distributed across several immunoSEQ plates. Some clones are missing from TCRdb's copy, which holds only in-frame ones; the method was immunoSEQ multiplex PCR. The sample has over a million clones, roughly 74% seen once. This CDR3 spans 14 amino acids. Germline CDR1 reads SGDLS; CDR2 reads YYNGEE. V lost 2 bases and J 0 bases, leaving 9 bases between the germline ends. The chain recombines TRBV9 with TRBJ2-7; no clear D gene. The sequence was obtained from a man in his late teens or twenties in good health. Some clones in this sample may be carry-over from other donors' samples. The specimen was memory CD4+ T cells from PBMCs. Subset indicated: CD45RA-negative fraction. CDR3 amino acids: CASSVSVPSYEQYF. CDR3 DNA sequence: TGTGCCAGCAGCGTGTCGGTTCCCTCCTACGAGCAGTACTTC.